This is a list of T cell receptor beta chains from one sample in a study of identical twins. TCRdb called the 5' RACE reads again in MiXCR, with one record for every CDR3 protein. This table holds approximately 1.8 million distinct CDR3 sequences, about 32% found once. Sequencing used cord blood. The receptor set was obtained from a newborn girl in good health. CDR3s include the opening cysteine and the closing phenylalanine or tryptophan. D genes are given only for firm matches. Part of the rows lack a size; the others show once, few, many or a class for expanded clones.

j_call: TRBJ2-7; d_call: -; clone_size: -; v_call: TRBV29-1; cdr3_aa: CSVILVGKLSYNEQYF; cdr3_nt: TGCAGCGTTATACTGGTGGGGAAACTCTCCTACAATGAGCAGTACTTC
j_call: TRBJ1-1; d_call: -; clone_size: -; v_call: TRBV5-4; cdr3_aa: CASNLDRNTEAFF; cdr3_nt: TGTGCCAGCAACCTTGACAGGAACACTGAAGCTTTCTTT
j_call: TRBJ2-1; d_call: -; clone_size: -; v_call: TRBV10-3; cdr3_aa: CAISGGMPINEQFF; cdr3_nt: TGTGCCATCAGTGGAGGGATGCCAATCAATGAGCAGTTCTTC
j_call: TRBJ2-4; d_call: TRBD1; clone_size: -; v_call: TRBV6-1; cdr3_aa: CASGDGTGAKNIQYF; cdr3_nt: TGTGCCAGCGGTGACGGGACAGGGGCCAAAAACATTCAGTACTTC
j_call: TRBJ2-7; d_call: -; clone_size: few; v_call: TRBV20-1; cdr3_aa: CSAASAAAYEQYF; cdr3_nt: TGCAGTGCTGCGTCAGCGGCCGCCTACGAGCAGTACTTC
j_call: TRBJ2-2; d_call: TRBD2; clone_size: -; v_call: TRBV2; cdr3_aa: CASGRDYTGELFF; cdr3_nt: TGTGCCAGCGGGAGGGATTACACCGGGGAGCTGTTTTTT
j_call: TRBJ2-3; d_call: -; clone_size: -; v_call: TRBV7-2; cdr3_aa: CACSLSTSGGEDTQYF; cdr3_nt: TGTGCCTGCAGCTTAAGTACCAGCGGAGGGGAAGATACGCAGTATTTT
j_call: TRBJ1-2; d_call: -; clone_size: many; v_call: TRBV5-1; cdr3_aa: CASSLGRGFDYGYTF; cdr3_nt: TGCGCCAGCAGCTTGGGCCGGGGATTTGACTATGGCTACACCTTC
j_call: TRBJ2-7; d_call: -; clone_size: -; v_call: TRBV12-3/TRBV12-4; cdr3_aa: CASSPTKETGRHYEQYF; cdr3_nt: TGTGCCAGCAGTCCAACGAAGGAGACAGGGAGGCACTACGAGCAGTACTTC
j_call: TRBJ2-7; d_call: -; clone_size: -; v_call: TRBV4-2; cdr3_aa: CASSPGDSLTYEQYF; cdr3_nt: TGTGCCAGCAGCCCTGGGGACTCCCTTACCTACGAGCAGTACTTC
j_call: TRBJ2-7; d_call: TRBD2; clone_size: many; v_call: TRBV20-1; cdr3_aa: CSARSGGSYEQYF; cdr3_nt: TGCAGTGCTAGATCGGGGGGGTCCTACGAGCAGTACTTC
j_call: TRBJ2-6; d_call: TRBD1; clone_size: -; v_call: TRBV7-2; cdr3_aa: CASSMQGVWGANVLTF; cdr3_nt: TGTGCCAGCAGCATGCAGGGGGTATGGGGGGCCAACGTCCTGACTTTC
j_call: TRBJ2-1; d_call: TRBD2; clone_size: few; v_call: TRBV2; cdr3_aa: CASSRSGVSYNEQFF; cdr3_nt: TGTGCCAGCAGTCGTAGCGGGGTCTCCTACAATGAGCAGTTCTTC
j_call: TRBJ2-7; d_call: -; clone_size: many; v_call: TRBV5-1; cdr3_aa: CASRDNSYEQYF; cdr3_nt: TGTGCCAGCAGGGACAACTCCTACGAGCAGTACTTC
j_call: TRBJ2-7; d_call: TRBD2; clone_size: many; v_call: TRBV27; cdr3_aa: CASGLVPYEQYF; cdr3_nt: TGTGCCAGCGGACTAGTACCCTACGAGCAGTACTTC
j_call: TRBJ2-7; d_call: -; clone_size: many; v_call: TRBV27; cdr3_aa: CASSLSGRKPYEQYF; cdr3_nt: TGTGCCAGCAGTTTATCTGGCAGGAAACCTTACGAGCAGTACTTC
j_call: TRBJ1-1; d_call: -; clone_size: -; v_call: TRBV29-1; cdr3_aa: CSVEFGNTEAFF; cdr3_nt: TGCAGCGTTGAATTCGGGAACACTGAAGCTTTCTTT
j_call: TRBJ1-5; d_call: -; clone_size: -; v_call: TRBV30; cdr3_aa: CAWSAESNQPQHF; cdr3_nt: TGTGCCTGGAGTGCGGAGAGCAATCAGCCCCAGCATTTT
j_call: TRBJ1-2; d_call: -; clone_size: few; v_call: TRBV4-2; cdr3_aa: CASSYRGIAGRDGYTF; cdr3_nt: TGTGCCAGCAGCTACAGAGGGATTGCGGGACGCGATGGCTACACCTTC
j_call: TRBJ1-1; d_call: TRBD1; clone_size: -; v_call: TRBV20-1; cdr3_aa: CSASRGRFGRTEAFF; cdr3_nt: TGCAGTGCTAGCAGGGGGCGGTTCGGACGCACTGAAGCTTTCTTT
j_call: TRBJ2-7; d_call: TRBD1; clone_size: -; v_call: TRBV28; cdr3_aa: CASSNRDYTDGTGYHEQYF; cdr3_nt: TGTGCCAGCAGTAACCGAGACTACACCGACGGGACAGGGTACCACGAGCAGTACTTC
j_call: TRBJ2-5; d_call: -; clone_size: few; v_call: TRBV5-1; cdr3_aa: CASGQKETQYF; cdr3_nt: TGCGCCAGCGGACAAAAAGAGACCCAGTACTTC
j_call: TRBJ2-1; d_call: -; clone_size: -; v_call: TRBV4-2; cdr3_aa: CASSQVLGTYNEQFF; cdr3_nt: TGTGCCAGCAGCCAAGTGTTAGGGACCTACAATGAGCAGTTCTTC
j_call: TRBJ2-1; d_call: TRBD2; clone_size: -; v_call: TRBV28; cdr3_aa: CASSSSGRDPNEQFF; cdr3_nt: TGTGCCAGCAGTTCGAGCGGGAGGGACCCCAATGAGCAGTTCTTC
j_call: TRBJ2-3; d_call: TRBD2; clone_size: -; v_call: TRBV2; cdr3_aa: CASSDSGGPTDTQYF; cdr3_nt: TGTGCCAGCAGTGATTCGGGGGGGCCCACAGATACGCAGTATTTT
j_call: TRBJ1-1; d_call: -; clone_size: -; v_call: TRBV12-3/TRBV12-4; cdr3_aa: CASSLAGVGYTEAFF; cdr3_nt: TGTGCCAGCAGTTTAGCCGGGGTGGGATACACTGAAGCTTTCTTT
j_call: TRBJ2-7; d_call: -; clone_size: -; v_call: TRBV3-1; cdr3_aa: CASSQPHGLAHEQYF; cdr3_nt: TGTGCCAGCAGCCAACCCCACGGCCTAGCACACGAGCAGTACTTC
j_call: TRBJ1-5; d_call: -; clone_size: -; v_call: TRBV6-1; cdr3_aa: CASSELGPSNQPQHF; cdr3_nt: TGTGCCAGCAGTGAATTGGGACCCAGCAATCAGCCCCAGCATTTT
j_call: TRBJ1-2; d_call: -; clone_size: -; v_call: TRBV28; cdr3_aa: CASSLSGSNYGYTF; cdr3_nt: TGTGCCAGCAGTTTATCGGGGTCTAACTATGGCTACACCTTC
j_call: TRBJ2-7; d_call: -; clone_size: few; v_call: TRBV28; cdr3_aa: CASSFSGWSEQYF; cdr3_nt: TGTGCCAGCAGTTTCAGCGGTTGGTCCGAGCAGTACTTC
j_call: TRBJ2-3; d_call: -; clone_size: -; v_call: TRBV24-1; cdr3_aa: CATSLGSTDTQYF; cdr3_nt: TGTGCCACCAGTCTGGGTAGCACAGATACGCAGTATTTT
j_call: TRBJ2-1; d_call: -; clone_size: few; v_call: TRBV9; cdr3_aa: CASSAQMDSYYNEQFF; cdr3_nt: TGTGCCAGCAGCGCCCAAATGGATTCTTACTACAATGAGCAGTTCTTC
j_call: TRBJ2-3; d_call: -; clone_size: -; v_call: TRBV20-1; cdr3_aa: CSAGTLEGGSTDTLYF; cdr3_nt: TGCAGTGCTGGAACCCTAGAGGGGGGTAGCACAGATACGCTGTATTTT
j_call: TRBJ1-2; d_call: TRBD1; clone_size: once; v_call: TRBV12-3/TRBV12-4; cdr3_aa: CASSSLPQWGTDNYGYTF; cdr3_nt: TGTGCCAGCAGTTCTCTACCCCAATGGGGGACAGATAACTATGGCTACACCTTC
j_call: TRBJ2-1; d_call: -; clone_size: once; v_call: TRBV24-1; cdr3_aa: CATSDSGPLPYNEQFF; cdr3_nt: TGTGCCACCAGTGACTCGGGCCCCCTCCCCTACAATGAGCAGTTCTTC
j_call: TRBJ1-1; d_call: -; clone_size: -; v_call: TRBV5-1; cdr3_aa: CASSAGRGRGWTEAFF; cdr3_nt: TGCGCCAGCAGCGCGGGACGGGGCAGGGGATGGACTGAAGCTTTCTTT
j_call: TRBJ1-2; d_call: TRBD1; clone_size: -; v_call: TRBV28; cdr3_aa: CASSQIRDSSHFNYGYTF; cdr3_nt: TGTGCCAGCAGTCAAATCCGGGACAGCTCCCATTTTAACTATGGCTACACCTTC
j_call: TRBJ2-1; d_call: TRBD2; clone_size: many; v_call: TRBV2; cdr3_aa: CASGFLAGSARDEQFF; cdr3_nt: TGTGCCAGCGGTTTCCTAGCGGGGTCGGCTAGGGATGAGCAGTTCTTC
j_call: TRBJ1-2; d_call: TRBD1; clone_size: -; v_call: TRBV10-3; cdr3_aa: CAIGARDRANYGYTF; cdr3_nt: TGTGCCATCGGTGCCCGGGACAGGGCTAACTATGGCTACACCTTC
j_call: TRBJ2-3; d_call: TRBD1; clone_size: -; v_call: TRBV19; cdr3_aa: CASSIVGDRRGTQYF; cdr3_nt: TGTGCCAGTAGTATAGTGGGGGACAGGAGAGGTACGCAGTATTTT
j_call: TRBJ2-4; d_call: -; clone_size: -; v_call: TRBV20-1; cdr3_aa: CSARYLNKKGTKNIQYF; cdr3_nt: TGCAGTGCTAGATACTTGAACAAAAAGGGAACCAAAAACATTCAGTACTTC
j_call: TRBJ2-1; d_call: -; clone_size: -; v_call: TRBV20-1; cdr3_aa: CSAGGTGSYNEQFF; cdr3_nt: TGCAGTGCTGGGGGGACTGGCTCCTACAATGAGCAGTTCTTC
j_call: TRBJ2-7; d_call: -; clone_size: -; v_call: TRBV28; cdr3_aa: CASSFGTSPYEQYF; cdr3_nt: TGTGCCAGCAGTTTTGGGACATCCCCCTACGAGCAGTACTTC
j_call: TRBJ2-4; d_call: -; clone_size: few; v_call: TRBV20-1; cdr3_aa: CSAEDYPQYF; cdr3_nt: TGCAGTGCCGAGGACTACCCACAGTACTTC
j_call: TRBJ2-1; d_call: -; clone_size: few; v_call: TRBV20-1; cdr3_aa: CSARTSRPINLYNEQFF; cdr3_nt: TGCAGTGCTAGGACTAGTCGCCCAATAAACCTCTACAATGAGCAGTTCTTC
j_call: TRBJ2-7; d_call: TRBD2; clone_size: -; v_call: TRBV3-1; cdr3_aa: CASRSGLAGVWGSYNEQYF; cdr3_nt: TGTGCCAGCCGATCAGGACTAGCGGGAGTTTGGGGCTCCTACAATGAGCAGTACTTC
j_call: TRBJ1-2; d_call: -; clone_size: many; v_call: TRBV5-1; cdr3_aa: CASSLTENYGYTF; cdr3_nt: TGCGCCAGCAGCTTGACAGAGAACTATGGCTACACCTTC
j_call: TRBJ2-1; d_call: TRBD2; clone_size: -; v_call: TRBV5-1; cdr3_aa: CASSPILAGVGLNEQFF; cdr3_nt: TGCGCCAGCAGCCCAATACTAGCGGGAGTTGGTTTGAATGAGCAGTTCTTC
j_call: TRBJ2-6; d_call: TRBD1; clone_size: -; v_call: TRBV6-5; cdr3_aa: CASSYEQGAGWLLTF; cdr3_nt: TGTGCCAGCAGTTACGAACAGGGGGCGGGATGGCTCCTGACTTTC
j_call: TRBJ2-4; d_call: TRBD1; clone_size: few; v_call: TRBV7-2; cdr3_aa: CASSLRGITKNIQYF; cdr3_nt: TGTGCCAGCAGCCTCAGGGGGATAACCAAAAACATTCAGTACTTC
j_call: TRBJ1-2; d_call: -; clone_size: -; v_call: TRBV12-3/TRBV12-4; cdr3_aa: CATQREVQNYPLTDGYTF; cdr3_nt: TGTGCCACCCAACGAGAGGTGCAGAACTATCCTTTAACTGATGGCTACACCTTC
j_call: TRBJ2-1; d_call: -; clone_size: -; v_call: TRBV20-1; cdr3_aa: CSATGDEQFF; cdr3_nt: TGCAGTGCTACGGGGGATGAGCAGTTCTTC
j_call: TRBJ2-1; d_call: -; clone_size: -; v_call: TRBV20-1; cdr3_aa: CSARKAYQETQFF; cdr3_nt: TGCAGTGCCAGGAAAGCCTACCAAGAGACCCAGTTCTTC